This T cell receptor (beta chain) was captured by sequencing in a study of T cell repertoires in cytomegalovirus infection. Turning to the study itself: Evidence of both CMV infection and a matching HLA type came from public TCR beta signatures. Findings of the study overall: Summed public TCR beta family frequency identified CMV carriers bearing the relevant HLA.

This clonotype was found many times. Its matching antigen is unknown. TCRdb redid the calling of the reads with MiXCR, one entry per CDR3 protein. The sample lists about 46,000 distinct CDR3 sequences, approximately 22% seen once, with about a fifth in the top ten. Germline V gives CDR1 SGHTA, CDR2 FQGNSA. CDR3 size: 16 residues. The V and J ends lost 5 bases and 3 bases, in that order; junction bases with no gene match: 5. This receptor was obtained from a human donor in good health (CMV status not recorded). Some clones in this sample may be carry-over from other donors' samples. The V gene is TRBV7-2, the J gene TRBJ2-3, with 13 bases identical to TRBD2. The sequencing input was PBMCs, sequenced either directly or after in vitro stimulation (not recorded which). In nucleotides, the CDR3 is TGTGCCAGCAGCGTCACTAGCGGGGGGGCGACAGATACGCAGTATTTT. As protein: CASSVTSGGATDTQYF.